This T cell receptor (delta chain) was recovered during a study of Vδ1+ human thymocytes. As concerns this clone: The target antigen is unknown.

Sequences come from RNA converted to cDNA by reverse transcription. The CDR3 regions were amplified by multiplex PCR from V-gene primers to a constant-region primer. TCRdb re-processed the multiplex PCR reads via CATT. The sample yields over 65,000 delta-chain clones, around 35% seen once. Points from the study as a whole: In the thymus, TRG and TRD repertoires looked highly polyclonal with Gaussian CDR3 lengths.

V lost 0 bases to trimming and J lost 2 bases, with 16 bases between them. Germline values: CDR1 TSWWSYY, CDR2 QGS. The CDR3 is 17 residues long. The V and J genes are TRDV1 and TRDJ1, with D unresolved. This receptor was identified in a boy in the first two years of life who had congenital heart surgery. Sequencing input: Vdelta1+ gamma-delta thymocytes from the thymus. The subset: FACS-sorted CD3+ TCRalphabeta- TCRVdelta1+ TCRVdelta2- thymocytes. The CDR3 sequence is CALGELGFYPYTDKLIF. CDR3 DNA sequence: TGTGCTCTTGGGGAACTTGGCTTTTACCCTTATACCGATAAACTCATCTTT.